The 13 T cell receptor beta chains presented below share a single source sample, sequenced in a study of regulatory T cells in long-lasting Graves disease. Noted time point: persistent/refractory GD, antithyroid drugs over 5 years with positive TRAb. Construction of the TCR library relied on RNA isolated from PBMCs. Assembly of TCR beta libraries relied on iRepertoire HTBI primers together with Arm-PCR of CDR3 regions. Each CDR3 protein is one row after TCRdb ran MiXCR on the multiplex PCR reads. The table lists about 420,000 distinct CDR3 sequences, roughly a quarter of them singletons. Sequenced material: peripheral blood mononuclear cells (PBMCs), taken when the disease was refractory, from a patient treated with antithyroid drugs. The receptors here all came from a female donor with Graves disease.

The J gene is TRBJ2-2, the V gene TRBV2; D perhaps matches TRBD2 (6 bases). CDR1 is SNHLY, CDR2 FYNNEI, per germline. V lost 7 bases to trimming and J lost 1 base, with 10 bases between them. CDR3 length equals 14 residues. CDR3 DNA sequence: TGTGCCAGCACCCTGGGGGGGAACACCGGGGAGCTGTTTTTT. Translating it yields CASTLGGNTGELFF.

V gene TRBV7-8 combines with J gene TRBJ2-7; 9 positions agree with TRBD2. Germline V gene data show CDR1 as SGHVS and CDR2 as FQNEAQ. The J segment lost 3 bases and the V segment lost 2 bases, leaving 14 bases of the junction unmatched. CDR3 length equals 18 residues. The chain's CDR3 is CASSLRLGGAGGHYEQYF. DNA for the CDR3: TGTGCCAGCAGCTTACGCCTAGGCGGGGCGGGAGGGCACTACGAGCAGTACTTC.

Points on this clonotype: A much larger clone sits a single nucleotide away, making a read error possible. This chain connects TRBV2 to TRBJ1-5; 7 nucleotides line up with TRBD1. Germline V CDR1 and CDR2: SNHLY, FYNNEI. The CDR3 sequence is 14 residues long. CDR3 sequence reads: CASSEQGGNRPQHF. CDR3 nucleotides: TGTGCCAGCAGTGAACAGGGGGGGAATCGGCCCCAGCATTTT.

This clonotype was counted many times. The chain couples TRBV2 to TRBJ1-2, with TRBD1 as a possible D gene (6 bases). The CDR3 covers 13 residues. Trimming left V 7 bases short and J 3 bases short, with 12 bases between. The germline gives CDR1 SNHLY, CDR2 FYNNEI. The CDR3 sequence: CASNTGQYYGYTF. DNA of the CDR3: TGTGCCAGCAACACTGGACAGTACTATGGCTACACCTTC.

This clonotype was detected only a few times. The chain carries TRBV19 and TRBJ2-5, with TRBD1 matching over 9 bases. This CDR3 is 14 amino acids long. J was trimmed by 3 bases and V by 10 bases; bases with no gene match: 9. Germline V gives CDR1 LNHDA, CDR2 SQIVND (reference sequence). The CDR3 DNA follows: TGTGCCACCAAGTCGGGGACAGGGAAAGAGACCCAGTACTTC. Translated, it gives CATKSGTGKETQYF.

The chain couples TRBV28 to TRBJ2-7; tentative D call: TRBD1 (7 bases). In germline, CDR1 is MDHEN, CDR2 SYDVKM. CDR3 length: 16 residues. Trimming took off 5 bases at V and 2 bases at J, with 19 bases between the two ends. The CDR3 DNA reads TGTGCCAGCAGTCCTTCATGGCCAGGGGGGCCCTACGAGCAGTACTTC. It specifies CASSPSWPGGPYEQYF.

This clonotype was detected only a few times. The V gene is TRBV20-1, the J gene TRBJ2-6; D remains unclear. Germline V gene lookup returns CDR1 DFQATT and CDR2 SNEGSKA (reference sequence). The germline V and J ends were trimmed by 3 bases and 3 bases, with 0 bases remaining between them. The CDR3 contains 11 residues. CDR3 residues: CSASGANVLTF. Here the CDR3 DNA reads TGCAGTGCTAGTGGGGCCAACGTCCTGACTTTC.

In its sample, this clonotype was seen many times. The CDR3: CSASGAGQINQPQHF. In DNA form, the CDR3 reads TGCAGTGCTAGTGGCGCGGGGCAGATTAATCAGCCCCAGCATTTT. This chain joins TRBV20-1 and TRBJ1-5; the D gene is possibly TRBD1 (5 bases). Germline V gives CDR1 DFQATT, CDR2 SNEGSKA (reference sequence). Trimming took 3 bases from V and 4 from J, leaving 16 bases between them. This CDR3 contains 15 residues.

This chain joins TRBV11-3 and TRBJ2-2, with no clear D. Between the trimmed V and J ends, which lost 6 bases and 3 bases, there was a span of 5 bases. The CDR3 contains 12 residues. Per germline, CDR1 SGHNT and CDR2 YENEEA. The CDR3 nucleotides read TGTGCCAGCAGTAAACACACCGGGGAGCTGTTTTTT. It encodes CASSKHTGELFF.

The chain has TRBV12-3 or TRBV12-4 and TRBJ1-1, with a tentative D call TRBD1 (6 bases). V shed 7 bases and J shed 2 bases, with 14 bases lying between them. CDR3 length: 14 amino acids. CDR3 protein: CASTVGGINTEAFF. As DNA, the CDR3 is TGTGCCAGCACCGTAGGGGGGATTAACACTGAAGCTTTCTTT.

Points on this clonotype: This could be a read error, since a much larger clone is one nucleotide away. This chain connects TRBV28 to TRBJ2-7; 7 nucleotides align to TRBD2. CDR1 and CDR2 from the germline V gene are MDHEN and SYDVKM. The CDR3 covers 17 residues. V shed 6 bases and J 3 bases; nucleotides not matched to a gene: 17. The CDR3 spells CASSKLARVVFGYEQYF. The CDR3 region has the DNA TGTGCCAGCAGCAAACTAGCGAGAGTCGTATTTGGCTACGAGCAGTACTTC. The whole variable domain, filled in from reference TRBV28 and TRBJ2-7, reads DVKVTQSSRYLVKRTGEKVFLECVQDMDHENMFWYRQDPGLGLRLIYFSYDVKMKEKGDIPEGYSVSREKKERFSLILESASTNQTSMYLCASSKLARVVFGYEQYFGPGTRLTVT.

On this clonotype: A read error may be the cause here, since a much bigger clone is one base away. The V call is TRBV12-3 or TRBV12-4, the J call TRBJ1-5; D may be TRBD1 (6 bases). This CDR3 comprises 15 residues. As DNA, the CDR3 is TGTGCCAGCTCCTTGGGGGGCTTAAGCAATCAGCCCCAGCGTTTT. Translation gives CASSLGGLSNQPQRF.

The rearrangement joins TRBV19 to TRBJ1-5, with 7 bases fitting TRBD1. This CDR3 spans 14 amino acids. With 9 bases clipped from V and 0 bases from J, the junction kept 5 bases outside the gene matches. Germline V lookup: CDR1 LNHDA, CDR2 SQIVND (reference sequence). The CDR3 spells CASTGQYSNQPQHF. The CDR3 DNA sequence: TGTGCCAGCACGGGACAGTATAGCAATCAGCCCCAGCATTTT.